This TCR beta chain was captured in a study of blood T cell repertoires in COVID-19. Study details: The cDNA or gDNA used as material had been derived from T cells, B-cell-depleted T cells, or PBMCs.

Germline CDR1 is MNHNS and CDR2 is SASEGT. There are 16 residues in the CDR3. V was pared by 1 base and J by 7 bases, with 16 bases between. The table came from immunoSEQ multiplex PCR; TCRdb's copy has only in-frame clones and leaves some out. This table has some 260,000 clones, approximately 89% appearing once. This sequence joins TRBV6-1 and TRBJ1-4; the D gene is possibly TRBD1 (6 bases). The specimen sequenced was peripheral blood. The TCR originated in a woman in her seventies with COVID-19, enrolled during active disease. The CDR3: CASSEVTGTHREKLFF. CDR3 nucleotide sequence: TGTGCCAGCAGTGAAGTTACAGGGACACACCGTGAAAAACTGTTTTTT.